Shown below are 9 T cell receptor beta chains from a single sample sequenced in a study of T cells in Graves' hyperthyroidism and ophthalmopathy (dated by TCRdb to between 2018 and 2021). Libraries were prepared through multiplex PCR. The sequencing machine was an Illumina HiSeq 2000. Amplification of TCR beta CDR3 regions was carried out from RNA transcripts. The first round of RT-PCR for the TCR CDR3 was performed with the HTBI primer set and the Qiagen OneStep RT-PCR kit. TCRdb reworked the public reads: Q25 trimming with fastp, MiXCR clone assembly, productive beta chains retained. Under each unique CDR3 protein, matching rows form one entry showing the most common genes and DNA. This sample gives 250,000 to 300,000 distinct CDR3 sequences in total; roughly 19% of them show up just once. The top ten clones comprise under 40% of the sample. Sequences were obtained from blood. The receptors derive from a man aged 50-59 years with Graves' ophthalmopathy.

CDR3 loop: CASPRLTPRRNEQFF. The CDR3 coding sequence is TGTGCCAGCCCGCGGCTGACCCCCCGGAGGAATGAGCAGTTCTTC. V is TRBV5-8 and J is TRBJ2-1; maybe TRBD2 (5 bases). CDR1 SGHTS and CDR2 YDEGEE come from the germline V gene. Trimming pared 7 bases from V and 7 bases from J, leaving 21 bases between. The CDR3 runs to 15 residues.

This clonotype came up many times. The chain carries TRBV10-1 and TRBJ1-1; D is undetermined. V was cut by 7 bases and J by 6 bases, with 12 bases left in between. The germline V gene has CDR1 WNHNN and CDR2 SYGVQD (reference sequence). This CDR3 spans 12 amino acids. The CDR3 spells CASTHGTPEAFF. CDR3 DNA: TGCGCCAGCACACATGGTACTCCTGAAGCTTTCTTT.

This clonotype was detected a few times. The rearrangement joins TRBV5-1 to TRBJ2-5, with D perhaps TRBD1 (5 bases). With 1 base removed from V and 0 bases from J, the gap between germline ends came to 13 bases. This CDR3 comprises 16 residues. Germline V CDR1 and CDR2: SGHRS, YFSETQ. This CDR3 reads CASSLFRGPYQETQYF. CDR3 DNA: TGCGCCAGCAGCTTGTTTAGGGGCCCTTACCAAGAGACCCAGTACTTC.

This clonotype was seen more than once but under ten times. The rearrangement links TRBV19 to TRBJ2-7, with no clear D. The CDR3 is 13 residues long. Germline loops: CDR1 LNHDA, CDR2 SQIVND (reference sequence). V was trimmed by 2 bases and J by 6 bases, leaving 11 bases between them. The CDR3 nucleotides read TGTGCCAGTAGTATAAACCGCGGCGGCGAGCAGTACTTC. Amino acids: CASSINRGGEQYF. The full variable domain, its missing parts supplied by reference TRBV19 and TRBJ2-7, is DGGITQSPKYLFRKEGQNVTLSCEQNLNHDAMYWYRQDPGQGLRLIYYSQIVNDFQKGDIAEGYSVSREKKESFPLTVTSAQKNPTAFYLCASSINRGGEQYFGPGTRLTVT.

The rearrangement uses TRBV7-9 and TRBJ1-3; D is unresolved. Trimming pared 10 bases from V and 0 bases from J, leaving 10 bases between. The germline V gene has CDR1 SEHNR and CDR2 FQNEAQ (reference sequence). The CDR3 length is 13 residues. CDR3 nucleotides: TGTGCCAACACCACGGACTCTGGAAACACCATATATTTT. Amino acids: CANTTDSGNTIYF.

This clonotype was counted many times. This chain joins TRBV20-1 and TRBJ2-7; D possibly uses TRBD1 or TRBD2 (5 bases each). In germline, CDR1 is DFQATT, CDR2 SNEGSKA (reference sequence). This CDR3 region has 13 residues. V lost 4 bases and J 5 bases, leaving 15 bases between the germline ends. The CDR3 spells CSANRGATDEQYF. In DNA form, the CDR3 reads TGCAGTGCTAATAGAGGGGCTACTGACGAGCAGTACTTC.

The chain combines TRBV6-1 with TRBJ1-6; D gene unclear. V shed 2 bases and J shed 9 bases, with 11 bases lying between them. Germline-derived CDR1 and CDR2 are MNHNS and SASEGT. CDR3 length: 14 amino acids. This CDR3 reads CASSESPRRSPLHF. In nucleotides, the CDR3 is TGTGCCAGCAGTGAATCCCCACGGCGTTCACCCCTCCACTTT.

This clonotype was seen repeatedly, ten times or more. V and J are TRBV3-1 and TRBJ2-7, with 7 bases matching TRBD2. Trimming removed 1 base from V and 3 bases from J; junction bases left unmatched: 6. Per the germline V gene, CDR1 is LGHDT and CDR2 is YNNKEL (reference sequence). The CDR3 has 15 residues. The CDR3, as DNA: TGTGCCAGCAGCCAAGGTCCGGGACTACTCTACGAGCAGTACTTC. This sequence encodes CASSQGPGLLYEQYF.

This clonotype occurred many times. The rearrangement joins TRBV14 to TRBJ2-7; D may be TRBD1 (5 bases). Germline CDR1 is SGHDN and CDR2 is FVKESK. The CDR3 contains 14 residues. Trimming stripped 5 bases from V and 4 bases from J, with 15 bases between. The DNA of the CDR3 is TGTGCCAGCAGCGACCAGGGATACTATTACGAGCAGTACTTC. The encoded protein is CASSDQGYYYEQYF.